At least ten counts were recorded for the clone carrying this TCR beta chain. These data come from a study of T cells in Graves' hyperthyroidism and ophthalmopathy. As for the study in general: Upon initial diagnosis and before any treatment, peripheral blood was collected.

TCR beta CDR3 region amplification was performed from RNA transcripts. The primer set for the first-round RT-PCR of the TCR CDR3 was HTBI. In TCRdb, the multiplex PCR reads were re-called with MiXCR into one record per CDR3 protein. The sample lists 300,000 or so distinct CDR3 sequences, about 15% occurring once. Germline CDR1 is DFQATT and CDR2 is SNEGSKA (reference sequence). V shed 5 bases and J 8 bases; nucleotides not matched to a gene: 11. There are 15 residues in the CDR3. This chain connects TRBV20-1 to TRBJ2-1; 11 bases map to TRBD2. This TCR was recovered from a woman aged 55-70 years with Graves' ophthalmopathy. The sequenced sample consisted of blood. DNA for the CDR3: TGCAGTGCTTCTAGCGGGAGGATTGCGTCAGATGAGCAGTTCTTC. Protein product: CSASSGRIASDEQFF.